This T cell receptor (beta chain) was identified in a study of T cell repertoires in cytomegalovirus infection. Ten or more counts support this clonotype. From the reads, TCRdb called clonotypes with MiXCR, one entry per CDR3 protein. The sample records 290,000 or so distinct CDR3 sequences, roughly a tenth being singletons. Between the trimmed V and J ends, which lost 5 bases and 1 base, there was a span of 21 bases. The CDR3 has 18 residues. CDR1 and CDR2 (germline): ENHRY, SYGVKD. The TCR was taken from a human donor in good health (CMV status not recorded). Some clones in this sample may be carry-over from other donors' samples. The chain is built from TRBV10-3 and TRBJ2-1; D call uncertain. Sequenced material: PBMCs. This chain's CDR3 is CAISTGPKLGWSYNEQFF. DNA of the CDR3: TGTGCCATCAGTACCGGACCAAAACTCGGGTGGTCCTACAATGAGCAGTTCTTC.